This T cell receptor (beta chain) was identified in a study of Graves' ophthalmopathy and Graves' hyperthyroidism. The CDR3 runs 13 residues. V was cut by 4 bases and J by 9 bases, with 16 bases left in between. People with hyperthyroidism were aged 18 to 65 and newly diagnosed, under 2 months' duration. It was on clinical symptoms, serum thyroxine, TRAb, thyroid ultrasound and orbital computed tomography that diagnosis relied. This clonotype was picked up a small number of times. As the template, RNA transcripts were used to amplify TCR beta CDR3 regions. First-round RT-PCR used HTBI primers; second-round multiplex PCR followed. TCRdb independently ran MiXCR on the multiplex PCR reads; one entry per CDR3 protein. The profile shows approximately 410,000 distinct CDR3 sequences, 15% to 17% of them singletons.

The specimen was peripheral blood. The TCR was taken from a woman aged 18-29 years with stable Graves' hyperthyroidism. This chain joins TRBV12-3 or TRBV12-4 and TRBJ2-7, with D possibly called TRBD1 or TRBD2 (6 bases each). CDR3 in DNA: TGTGCCAGCAGTTCACCGGGGGCCGGGGGGCAGTACTTC. Its translation is CASSSPGAGGQYF.